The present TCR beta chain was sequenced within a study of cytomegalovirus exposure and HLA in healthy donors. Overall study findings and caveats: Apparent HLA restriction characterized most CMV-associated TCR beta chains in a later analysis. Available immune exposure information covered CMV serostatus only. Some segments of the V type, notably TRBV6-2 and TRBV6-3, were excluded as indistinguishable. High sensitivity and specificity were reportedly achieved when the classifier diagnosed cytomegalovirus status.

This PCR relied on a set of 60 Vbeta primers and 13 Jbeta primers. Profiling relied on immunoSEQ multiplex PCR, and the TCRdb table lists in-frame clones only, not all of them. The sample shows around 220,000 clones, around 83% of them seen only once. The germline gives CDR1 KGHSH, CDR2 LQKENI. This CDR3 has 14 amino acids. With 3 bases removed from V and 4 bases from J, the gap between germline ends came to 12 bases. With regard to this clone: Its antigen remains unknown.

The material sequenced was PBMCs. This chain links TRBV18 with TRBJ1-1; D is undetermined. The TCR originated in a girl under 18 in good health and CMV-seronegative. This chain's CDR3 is CASSPARLGTEAFF. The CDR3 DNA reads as TGTGCCAGCTCACCCGCGCGGTTAGGCACTGAAGCTTTCTTT.